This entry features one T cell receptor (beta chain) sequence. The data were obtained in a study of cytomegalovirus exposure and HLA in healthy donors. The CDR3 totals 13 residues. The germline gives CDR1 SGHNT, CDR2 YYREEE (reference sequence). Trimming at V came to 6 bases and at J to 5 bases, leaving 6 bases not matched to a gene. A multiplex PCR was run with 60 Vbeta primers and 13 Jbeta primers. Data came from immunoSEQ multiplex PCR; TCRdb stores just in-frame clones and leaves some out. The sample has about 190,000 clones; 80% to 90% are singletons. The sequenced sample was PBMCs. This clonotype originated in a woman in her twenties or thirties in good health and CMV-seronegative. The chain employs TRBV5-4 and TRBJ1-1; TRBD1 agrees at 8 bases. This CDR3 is CASTMDRETEAFF. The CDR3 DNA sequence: TGTGCCAGCACCATGGACAGGGAAACTGAAGCTTTCTTT.